This entry lists 22 T cell receptor beta chains sequenced from one sample in a study of cytomegalovirus exposure and HLA in healthy donors. Vbeta (60) and Jbeta (13) primers were used in the PCR. Assay: immunoSEQ multiplex PCR; the TCRdb copy retains only in-frame clones and omits some. The sample shows about 230,000 clones, 70% to 85% of them seen only once. Sequencing was carried out using PBMCs. The receptors shown here come from a woman in her sixties or seventies in good health and CMV-seropositive.

This clone was detected only once. This chain links TRBV30 with TRBJ2-5, with 7 bases that match TRBD2. Per the germline V gene, CDR1 is GTSNPN and CDR2 is SVGIG (reference sequence). After removal of 1 base from V and 2 bases from J, the junction contained 1 base not matched to a gene. This CDR3 comprises 13 residues. The CDR3 here is CAWSGGGQETQYF. The DNA of the CDR3 is TGTGCCTGGAGTGGCGGGGGACAAGAGACCCAGTACTTC.

The genes are TRBV19 and TRBJ1-2; maybe TRBD1 (5 bases). Trimming stripped 8 bases from V and 4 bases from J, with 23 bases between. The CDR3 length is 16 residues. Germline CDR1 and CDR2: LNHDA and SQIVND (reference sequence). The CDR3 region is CASSHLDTLSLYGYTF. In DNA form, the CDR3 reads TGTGCCAGTTCTCACTTGGACACCTTATCTCTCTATGGCTACACCTTC.

This chain connects TRBV5-1 to TRBJ2-7; 9 bases are a match to TRBD1. The CDR3 sequence is 16 residues long. V lost 4 bases and J lost 4; bases outside the gene matches: 12. Germline CDR1 is SGHRS and CDR2 is YFSETQ. CDR3 sequence (DNA): TGCGCCAGCAGCCCATCCCTACCGGGACAGGGTTACGAGCAGTACTTC. Its translation: CASSPSLPGQGYEQYF.

This clone was detected only once. The CDR3 spells CASSVTGEGYYEQYF. DNA of the CDR3: TGTGCCAGCAGCGTAACAGGGGAAGGTTACTACGAGCAGTACTTC. The rearrangement links TRBV9 to TRBJ2-7; 7 positions match TRBD1. V shed 1 base and J 3 bases; nucleotides not matched to a gene: 7. Germline-derived CDR1 and CDR2 are SGDLS and YYNGEE. The CDR3 is 15 residues long.

The rearrangement uses TRBV10-3 and TRBJ2-5; D ambiguous. V lost 5 bases, J lost 1 base, and 11 bases lay in between. CDR3 length: 14 residues. Germline assignment: CDR1 ENHRY and CDR2 SYGVKD. CDR3 in amino acids: CAISLTLAQETQYF. As DNA, the CDR3 is TGTGCCATCAGTCTGACACTCGCCCAAGAGACCCAGTACTTC.

The J gene is TRBJ1-1, the V gene TRBV7-3; the D is unclear. The V gene lost 5 bases and the J gene lost 0 bases, with 7 bases spanning the gap. Germline assignment: CDR1 SGHTA and CDR2 FQGTGA. This CDR3 has 13 residues. CDR3 amino acids: CASSTSVNTEAFF. For the CDR3, the DNA is TGTGCCAGCAGCACTAGCGTGAACACTGAAGCTTTCTTT.

This clone was seen a few times. The chain links TRBV5-1 to TRBJ2-5; no definite D call. The CDR3 spans 14 residues. The germline V gene encodes CDR1 SGHRS and CDR2 YFSETQ. Trimming removed 1 base from V and 7 bases from J, with 14 bases in between. The CDR3 sequence is CASSLFLEEGTQYF. As DNA, the CDR3 is TGCGCCAGCAGCTTGTTTCTAGAGGAAGGGACCCAGTACTTC.

Here the CDR3 reads CATSHGQGDTEAFF. CDR3 bases: TGTGCCACCAGCCATGGACAGGGGGACACTGAAGCTTTCTTT. The chain joins TRBV15 to TRBJ1-1; 10 bases fit TRBD1. After removal of 5 bases from V and 3 bases from J, the junction contained 3 bases not matched to a gene. CDR1 and CDR2 from the germline V gene are LNHNV and YYDKDF (reference sequence). The CDR3 consists of 14 residues.

This rearrangement joins TRBV9 to TRBJ1-6; TRBD1 matches 11 bases. The germline CDR1 and CDR2 sequences are SGDLS and YYNGEE. The CDR3 is 15 residues long. The trim removed 1 base at V and 10 bases at J, leaving 4 bases unmatched. CDR3 coding DNA: TGTGCCAGCAGCGTATTGGACAGGGGGCAATCACCCCTCCACTTT. It is translated as CASSVLDRGQSPLHF.

The V and J genes are TRBV19 and TRBJ1-2; D uncertain. The ends were cut back, 9 bases at V and 6 bases at J, with 20 bases in the middle. The CDR3 consists of 14 residues. Germline CDR1 reads LNHDA; CDR2 reads SQIVND (reference sequence). CDR3 in amino acids: CASRPLRVEDGYTF. The CDR3 DNA follows: TGTGCCAGCCGACCCTTGCGGGTGGAGGATGGCTACACCTTC.

This sequence joins TRBV29-1 and TRBJ2-7, with 9 positions matching TRBD1. In germline, CDR1 is SQVTM, CDR2 ANQGSEA. This CDR3 contains 11 residues. CDR3 region: CSYKPGQGGSV. The DNA of the CDR3 is TGCAGCTATAAGCCGGGACAGGGCGGTTCCGTC.

This clone was seen a few times. This chain connects TRBV7-2 to TRBJ2-5, with a tentative D call TRBD1 (7 bases). The CDR3 totals 13 residues. Trimming removed 3 bases at V and 5 bases at J, with 10 bases between. CDR1 is SGHTA, CDR2 FQGNSA, per germline. CDR3 nucleotides: TGTGCCAGCAGCTTTGCAGGGGGGGAGACCCAGTACTTC. This gives the protein CASSFAGGETQYF.

The V gene is TRBV13, the J gene TRBJ2-5; D not resolved. In germline, CDR1 is PRHDT, CDR2 FYEKMQ (reference sequence). The V end was cut by 3 bases, the J end by 2 bases, with 4 bases between. There are 12 residues in the CDR3. CDR3 in amino acids: CASSFQQETQYF. The CDR3 nucleotides read TGTGCCAGCAGCTTCCAACAAGAGACCCAGTACTTC.

The chain links TRBV7-5 to TRBJ1-2. TRBV7-5 corresponds to a pseudogene. The CDR3 spans 15 residues. The CDR3 here is CVRSLGGRDNYGYTF. The DNA of the CDR3 is TGTGTCAGAAGCTTAGGAGGCCGGGATAACTATGGCTACACCTTC.

The CDR3 protein is CATSRDPSGDEKLFF. The CDR3 DNA is TGTGCCACCAGCAGAGATCCGTCGGGGGATGAAAAACTGTTTTTT. The chain combines TRBV15 with TRBJ1-4; weak D call: TRBD1 (5 bases). V lost 0 bases, J lost 6 bases, and 11 bases lay in between. Germline values: CDR1 LNHNV, CDR2 YYDKDF (reference sequence). CDR3 size: 15 residues.

The chain is built from TRBV6-5 and TRBJ2-7, with D maybe TRBD2 (5 bases). The CDR3 sequence is 13 residues long. V lost 4 bases and J lost 5, with 12 bases in between. CDR1 MNHEY and CDR2 SVGAGI come from the germline V gene. The CDR3 nucleotides read TGTGCCAGCAGTTTCACCCTCGGGAACGAGCAGTACTTC. It is translated as CASSFTLGNEQYF.

The chain uses TRBV6-5 and TRBJ1-1; TRBD1 aligns across 9 bases. Germline CDR1 reads MNHEY; CDR2 reads SVGAGI. Unmatched junction bases numbered 12, after V lost 10 bases and J lost 3 bases. This CDR3 has 15 residues. The CDR3 protein is CATQGTGNLDTEAFF. Written as DNA, the CDR3 is TGTGCCACCCAAGGGACAGGGAATCTGGACACTGAAGCTTTCTTT.

The chain joins TRBV2 to TRBJ1-5, with D unresolved. The CDR3 totals 14 residues. CDR1 and CDR2 from the germline V gene are SNHLY and FYNNEI. The V and J ends lost 7 bases and 2 bases respectively, with 12 bases between them. The CDR3 sequence is CASTNSVGNQPQHF. Here the CDR3 DNA reads TGTGCCAGCACCAATTCGGTTGGCAATCAGCCCCAGCATTTT.

J is TRBJ2-2 and V is TRBV11-1; 7 bases are shared with TRBD2. The ends lost 6 bases at V and 6 bases at J; junction bases unmatched: 4. From germline, CDR1 is SGHAT and CDR2 FQDESV (reference sequence). The CDR3 length is 13 residues. The CDR3 loop is CASSRREAGELFF. In nucleotides, the CDR3 is TGTGCCAGCAGTCGACGGGAGGCCGGGGAGCTGTTTTTT.

CDR3 sequence reads: CASSSPRGFEKLFF. The CDR3, as DNA: TGTGCCAGCAGTTCCCCCCGAGGGTTTGAAAAACTGTTTTTT. The V and J genes are TRBV7-9 and TRBJ1-4; D remains unclear. The CDR3 has 14 amino acids. V shed 6 bases and J shed 7 bases, with 15 bases lying between them. Germline loops: CDR1 SEHNR, CDR2 FQNEAQ (reference sequence).

The rearrangement links TRBV5-4 to TRBJ2-7, with D tentatively TRBD1 (6 bases). The V gene lost 0 bases and the J gene lost 7 bases, with 14 bases spanning the gap. The CDR3 extends over 14 amino acids. The V gene's germline CDR1 is SGHNT and CDR2 YYREEE (reference sequence). Here the CDR3 reads CASSLDNRVGEQYF. DNA of the CDR3: TGTGCCAGCAGCTTGGATAACAGGGTAGGGGAGCAGTACTTC.

The rearrangement joins TRBV2 to TRBJ1-1, with TRBD1 matching over 7 bases. Unmatched junction bases numbered 6, after V lost 1 base and J lost 4 bases. CDR3 length: 15 amino acids. Germline assignment: CDR1 SNHLY and CDR2 FYNNEI. The CDR3 DNA follows: TGTGCCAGCAGTGAAGAGGGGGCCGGGGGCACTGAAGCTTTCTTT. This translates into CASSEEGAGGTEAFF.